These T cell receptor beta chains were read from a single sample in a study of Tregs in tolerant kidney transplant recipients. The protocol was immunoSEQ multiplex PCR, while the TCRdb copy is restricted to in-frame clones and leaves out a portion. The sample has about 240,000 clones; more than 65% are singletons. Specimen: CD4+ T cells from blood. These receptor sequences come from a human donor in good health. The CDR3 runs from the conserved cysteine through the conserved F or W. Each record gives: V gene, clone size, D gene, J gene, CDR3 protein, CDR3 DNA. The D gene is left open where the match is weak. A clone size is listed for some rows: how often the clone was seen (once, few, many), or a class if it is expanded.

V: TRBV28; size: once; D: -; J: TRBJ1-1; CDR3: CASSLTHRGTEAFF; DNA: TGTGCCAGCAGCCTTACGCACCGAGGCACTGAAGCTTTCTTT
V: TRBV5-4; size: few; D: -; J: TRBJ1-1; CDR3: CASMGTLNTEAFF; DNA: TGTGCCAGCATGGGGACACTGAACACTGAAGCTTTCTTT
V: TRBV5-4; size: -; D: TRBD2; J: TRBJ2-3; CDR3: CASSLIAGGTDTQYF; DNA: TGTGCCAGCAGCTTGATAGCGGGAGGCACAGATACGCAGTATTTT
V: TRBV6-5; size: -; D: -; J: TRBJ2-7; CDR3: CATSRGQAHYEQYF; DNA: TGTGCCACCAGCCGGGGCCAGGCCCACTACGAGCAGTACTTC
V: TRBV21-1; size: -; D: -; J: TRBJ2-6; CDR3: CASGDRPGANVLTF; DNA: TGTGCCAGCGGCGACAGGCCGGGGGCCAACGTCCTGACTTTC
V: TRBV4-1; size: -; D: TRBD2; J: TRBJ2-5; CDR3: CASSSKLAGGQETQYF; DNA: TGCGCCAGCAGCTCCAAACTAGCGGGGGGGCAAGAGACCCAGTACTTC
V: TRBV30; size: -; D: -; J: TRBJ2-7; CDR3: CAWSAGIVDEQYF; DNA: TGTGCCTGGAGTGCGGGGATAGTGGACGAGCAGTACTTC
V: TRBV7-9; size: -; D: -; J: TRBJ1-3; CDR3: CASTYSRGSSGNTIYF; DNA: TGTGCCAGCACCTACTCTCGAGGGTCCTCTGGAAACACCATATATTTT
V: TRBV18; size: -; D: -; J: TRBJ1-3; CDR3: CASSPATSGYSGNTIYF; DNA: TGTGCCAGCTCTCCGGCCACCAGTGGATACTCTGGAAACACCATATATTTT
V: TRBV5-4; size: -; D: -; J: TRBJ1-2; CDR3: CASSLAQGNGYTF; DNA: TGTGCCAGCAGCTTGGCCCAGGGGAACGGCTACACCTTC
V: TRBV6-5; size: -; D: -; J: TRBJ1-1; CDR3: CASSYKRNTEAFF; DNA: TGTGCCAGCAGTTACAAGCGGAACACTGAAGCTTTCTTT
V: TRBV19; size: -; D: TRBD1; J: TRBJ1-2; CDR3: CASSSNRGGYTF; DNA: TGTGCCAGTAGTTCCAACAGGGGTGGCTACACCTTC
V: TRBV5-1; size: -; D: -; J: TRBJ2-7; CDR3: CASSLSLGAAYEQYF; DNA: TGCGCCAGCAGCTTGTCCCTCGGGGCCGCCTACGAGCAGTACTTC
V: TRBV4-1; size: once; D: -; J: TRBJ1-6; CDR3: CASSQDGGVSYNSPLHF; DNA: TGCGCCAGCAGCCAAGATGGTGGGGTATCCTATAATTCACCCCTCCACTTT
V: TRBV19; size: -; D: -; J: TRBJ2-1; CDR3: CASSIDRGSSYNEQFF; DNA: TGTGCCAGTAGTATTGATCGCGGGTCCTCCTACAATGAGCAGTTCTTC
V: TRBV27; size: -; D: -; J: TRBJ1-5; CDR3: CASSLSPQGRGQPQHF; DNA: TGTGCCAGCAGTTTATCTCCACAGGGAAGGGGACAGCCCCAGCATTTT
V: TRBV5-1; size: -; D: -; J: TRBJ1-6; CDR3: CASSFGRTSNNSPLHF; DNA: TGCGCCAGCAGCTTTGGACGGACAAGTAATAATTCACCCCTCCACTTT
V: TRBV15; size: once; D: TRBD1; J: TRBJ2-4; CDR3: CATSRAGTGVRNIQYF; DNA: TGTGCCACCAGCAGAGCCGGGACAGGGGTAAGAAACATTCAGTACTTC
V: TRBV27; size: -; D: TRBD1; J: TRBJ1-5; CDR3: CASRPKGQNSNQPQHF; DNA: TGTGCCAGCAGGCCAAAGGGACAGAATAGCAATCAGCCCCAGCATTTT
V: TRBV7-2; size: -; D: -; J: TRBJ2-2; CDR3: CASSLTITGELFF; DNA: TGTGCCAGCAGCTTAACGATCACCGGGGAGCTGTTTTTT
V: TRBV9; size: -; D: -; J: TRBJ2-7; CDR3: CASSVDGAPSYEQYF; DNA: TGTGCCAGCAGCGTAGATGGCGCACCTTCCTACGAGCAGTACTTC
V: TRBV14; size: -; D: TRBD1; J: TRBJ1-1; CDR3: CASSQVPGTGARRREAFF; DNA: TGTGCCAGCAGCCAAGTACCCGGGACAGGGGCCCGCCGGCGTGAAGCTTTCTTT
V: TRBV5-1; size: -; D: TRBD2; J: TRBJ2-7; CDR3: CASSFETSGNRQYF; DNA: TGCGCCAGCAGCTTTGAGACTAGCGGGAACCGGCAGTACTTC
V: TRBV7-2; size: -; D: TRBD1; J: TRBJ1-5; CDR3: CASSPGTVDPQHF; DNA: TGTGCCAGCAGCCCCGGGACAGTCGACCCCCAGCATTTT
V: TRBV29-1; size: once; D: TRBD1; J: TRBJ2-3; CDR3: CSTTGARDTQYF; DNA: TGCAGCACTACAGGGGCGAGAGATACGCAGTATTTT
V: TRBV21-1; size: few; D: -; J: TRBJ1-5; CDR3: CASSNHTAWAQHF; DNA: TGTGCCAGCAGCAATCATACCGCCTGGGCCCAGCATTTT
V: TRBV19; size: -; D: -; J: TRBJ1-4; CDR3: CASSTGRVEEKLFF; DNA: TGTGCCAGTAGTACGGGCAGGGTCGAGGAAAAACTGTTTTTT
V: TRBV30; size: -; D: -; J: TRBJ1-1; CDR3: CAWKRPSRNTEAFF; DNA: TGTGCCTGGAAACGTCCCTCGAGGAACACTGAAGCTTTCTTT
V: TRBV25-1; size: -; D: -; J: TRBJ1-2; CDR3: CASSGSGGQFVYTF; DNA: TGTGCCAGCAGTGGTTCGGGCGGACAATTTGTCTACACCTTC
V: TRBV7-7; size: few; D: TRBD1; J: TRBJ2-7; CDR3: CASSPGTGSYEQYF; DNA: TGTGCTAGCAGCCCCGGGACAGGGTCCTACGAGCAGTACTTC
V: TRBV7-8; size: -; D: TRBD2; J: TRBJ2-7; CDR3: CASSLKRGPTYEQYF; DNA: TGTGCCAGCAGCTTAAAGCGGGGGCCTACCTACGAGCAGTACTTC
V: TRBV7-3; size: -; D: TRBD2; J: TRBJ2-1; CDR3: CASSPRLAGGYNEQFF; DNA: TGTGCCAGCAGCCCACGACTAGCGGGGGGTTACAATGAGCAGTTCTTC
V: TRBV6-1; size: few; D: TRBD1; J: TRBJ2-2; CDR3: CASSSPNRGTGELFF; DNA: TGTGCCAGCAGTTCCCCGAACAGGGGAACCGGGGAGCTGTTTTTT
V: TRBV5-3; size: -; D: TRBD1; J: TRBJ1-5; CDR3: CARSFDYWDRGPPAQHF; DNA: TGTGCCAGAAGCTTTGACTATTGGGACAGGGGGCCTCCAGCCCAGCATTTT
V: TRBV5-1; size: few; D: -; J: TRBJ2-2; CDR3: CASSKLGPGELLF; DNA: TGCGCCAGCAGCAAGTTGGGGCCCGGGGAGCTGCTTTTT
V: TRBV5-5; size: -; D: TRBD1; J: TRBJ2-5; CDR3: CASSYSDRGTQETQYF; DNA: TGTGCCAGCAGCTATTCGGACAGGGGAACCCAAGAGACCCAGTACTTC
V: TRBV5-1; size: -; D: -; J: TRBJ1-3; CDR3: CASRVGDSGNTIYF; DNA: TGCGCCAGCCGCGTGGGGGACTCTGGAAACACCATATATTTT
V: TRBV19; size: -; D: TRBD1; J: TRBJ1-4; CDR3: CASSIARQGASNEKLFF; DNA: TGTGCCAGTAGTATAGCGCGACAGGGGGCGAGTAATGAAAAACTGTTTTTT
V: TRBV30; size: -; D: -; J: TRBJ1-5; CDR3: CAWSVRNNQPQHF; DNA: TGTGCCTGGAGTGTCAGGAACAATCAGCCCCAGCATTTT
V: TRBV7-9; size: -; D: -; J: TRBJ2-7; CDR3: CASSNRDGLSYEQYF; DNA: TGTGCCAGCAGCAACCGGGACGGGCTCTCCTACGAGCAGTACTTC
V: TRBV30; size: -; D: -; J: TRBJ2-2; CDR3: CAWRPGIHTGELFF; DNA: TGTGCCTGGAGACCCGGAATTCACACCGGGGAGCTGTTTTTT
V: TRBV10-2; size: -; D: -; J: TRBJ1-4; CDR3: CASSEIHLATNEKLFF; DNA: TGCGCCAGCAGTGAGATACACCTTGCAACTAATGAAAAACTGTTTTTT
V: TRBV6-1; size: -; D: -; J: TRBJ1-2; CDR3: CASTLGGQNYGYTF; DNA: TGTGCCAGCACCCTCGGGGGGCAGAACTATGGCTACACCTTC
V: TRBV5-1; size: -; D: -; J: TRBJ2-7; CDR3: CASSSSQSRGIYEQYF; DNA: TGCGCCAGCAGCTCGAGCCAAAGCAGGGGTATCTACGAGCAGTACTTC
V: TRBV2; size: -; D: -; J: TRBJ2-3; CDR3: CASCDHRYTQYF; DNA: TGTGCCAGCTGTGACCACAGATATACGCAGTATTTT
V: TRBV7-8; size: -; D: -; J: TRBJ2-3; CDR3: CASSLAGGSTDTQYF; DNA: TGTGCCAGCAGCTTAGCTGGGGGGAGCACAGATACGCAGTATTTT
V: TRBV4-1; size: -; D: -; J: TRBJ2-7; CDR3: CASSQVAGLPYEQYF; DNA: TGCGCCAGCAGCCAAGTCGCGGGGCTCCCCTACGAGCAGTACTTC
V: TRBV6-5; size: -; D: TRBD2; J: TRBJ2-1; CDR3: CASSYGTSSYNEQFF; DNA: TGTGCCAGCAGTTATGGGACTAGCTCATACAATGAGCAGTTCTTC
V: TRBV28; size: -; D: -; J: TRBJ2-7; CDR3: CGVENSYEQYF; DNA: TGTGGGGTGGAGAACTCCTACGAGCAGTACTTC
V: TRBV5-4; size: -; D: -; J: TRBJ2-1; CDR3: CASCSRGGGNEQFF; DNA: TGTGCCAGCTGTAGCCGGGGAGGGGGCAATGAGCAGTTCTTC
V: TRBV5-1; size: -; D: -; J: TRBJ2-1; CDR3: CASSLDVQSSYNEQFF; DNA: TGCGCCAGCAGCTTGGATGTCCAAAGCTCCTACAATGAGCAGTTCTTC